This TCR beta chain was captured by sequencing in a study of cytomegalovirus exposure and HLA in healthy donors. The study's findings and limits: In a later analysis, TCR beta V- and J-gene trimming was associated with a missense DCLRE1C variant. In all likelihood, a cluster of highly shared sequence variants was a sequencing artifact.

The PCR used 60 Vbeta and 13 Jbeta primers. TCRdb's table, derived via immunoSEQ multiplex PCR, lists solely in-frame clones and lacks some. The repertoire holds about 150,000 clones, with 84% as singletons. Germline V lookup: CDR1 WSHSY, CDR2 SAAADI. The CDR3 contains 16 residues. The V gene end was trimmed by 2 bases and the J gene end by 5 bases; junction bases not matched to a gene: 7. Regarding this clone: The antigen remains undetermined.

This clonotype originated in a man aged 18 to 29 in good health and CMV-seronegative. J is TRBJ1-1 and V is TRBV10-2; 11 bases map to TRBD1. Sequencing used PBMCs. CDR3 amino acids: CASSEVFGTGGTEAFF. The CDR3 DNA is TGCGCCAGCAGTGAGGTTTTCGGGACAGGGGGGACTGAAGCTTTCTTT.